This T cell receptor beta chain was captured by sequencing in a study of OX40 agonist ivuxolimab in advanced cancers. Some background on the complete study: Ivuxolimab, which targeted the costimulatory receptor OX40 (CD134), was an agonistic, fully human IgG2 monoclonal antibody. Of the roughly 50 dose-escalation patients, hepatocellular carcinoma was present in around 20, melanoma in some 15, renal cell carcinoma in 9 and head and neck cancer in 9. The point of sequencing TCRbeta in the periphery was to test whether ivuxolimab changed TCR sequence diversity and drove clonal T-cell expansion. Partial responses were achieved by three dose-escalation patients, of whom one had hepatocellular carcinoma and two had cutaneous melanoma. Patients were allowed to have had prior anti-PD-1, anti-PD-L1 or anti-CTLA-4 therapy, and roughly 40% of the dose-escalation patients had been treated with checkpoint inhibitors. Intravenous ivuxolimab was administered to patients every 2 weeks at six dose levels: 0.01, 0.1, 0.3, 1.5, 3 and 10 mg/kg. The paper describes the monotherapy dose-escalation part (N = 52 patients) of the phase I trial of ivuxolimab. A male proportion of around 81% and a mean age of approximately 60 years, ranging from 23 to 79, were recorded for the dose-escalation cohort. The study at large found these results: The antigen specificity of the clonally expanded peripheral T cells was not determined. Partial responders in the 0.1-3.0 mg/kg groups had among the lowest normalized peripheral clonal expansion, especially among CD8+ T cells. At doses of 0.1 to 3.0 mg/kg, clonal expansion of both CD4+ and CD8+ T cells in blood was seen between baseline and week 6. Low levels of normalized T-cell clonal expansion were also shown by some nonresponding patients. On average, CD8+ T cells showed more expanded clones than CD4+ T cells after ivuxolimab.

The trial excluded patients who had a history of autoimmune disease or were on systemic immunosuppression. Peripheral blood for TCR sequencing was collected from all dose cohorts at baseline, on cycle 4 day 1, and on cycle 7 day 1. The samples were taken from a phase I, first-in-human, multicenter, open-label dose-escalation trial of ivuxolimab. The trial enrolled adults with locally advanced or metastatic head and neck squamous cell, hepatocellular, melanoma or renal cell carcinoma. Before TCR sequencing, CD4+ T cells and CD8+ T cells were sorted from peripheral blood as separate populations. For sequencing of the TCRbeta CDR3 region, genomic DNA was extracted from the sorted cells. TCRbeta CDR3 regions were sequenced using the immunoSEQ Assay. This immuneACCESS table, as held by TCRdb, lists in-frame sequences with V and J called but not all clones. Of the missing ones, under half trace to an unresolved V gene in checked studies; the others have no known cause. The sample includes fewer than 85,000 clones, with 80% to 90% observed a single time. The top ten hold more than 0.65% of the sample.

Comment on this clone: The clone's antigen remains unknown. Base qualities are missing; no much larger clone stands one base away.

The CDR3 runs 14 amino acids, cysteine and phenylalanine included. Only the CDR3 portion is preserved as DNA: 42 bases, with reading frame beginning at the first base. V and J are truncated by 4 bases and 7 bases respectively, leaving an intervening sequence of 17 bases. Based on the germline V gene (reference sequence), the CDR1 and CDR2 sequences are GTSNPN and SVGIG. The specimen was CD4+ or CD8+ T cells sorted from blood, collected in a trial of the OX40 agonist ivuxolimab. This clonotype was obtained from an adult with an advanced solid tumor such as melanoma, head and neck, liver or kidney cancer. The chain uses TRBV30 and TRBJ2-4, and TRBD2 may be the D gene, going by 6 matching bases. The CDR3 protein is CAWKVGGTGNIQYF. The nucleotide sequence reads TGTGCCTGGAAGGTGGGCGGGACTGGTAACATTCAGTACTTC.